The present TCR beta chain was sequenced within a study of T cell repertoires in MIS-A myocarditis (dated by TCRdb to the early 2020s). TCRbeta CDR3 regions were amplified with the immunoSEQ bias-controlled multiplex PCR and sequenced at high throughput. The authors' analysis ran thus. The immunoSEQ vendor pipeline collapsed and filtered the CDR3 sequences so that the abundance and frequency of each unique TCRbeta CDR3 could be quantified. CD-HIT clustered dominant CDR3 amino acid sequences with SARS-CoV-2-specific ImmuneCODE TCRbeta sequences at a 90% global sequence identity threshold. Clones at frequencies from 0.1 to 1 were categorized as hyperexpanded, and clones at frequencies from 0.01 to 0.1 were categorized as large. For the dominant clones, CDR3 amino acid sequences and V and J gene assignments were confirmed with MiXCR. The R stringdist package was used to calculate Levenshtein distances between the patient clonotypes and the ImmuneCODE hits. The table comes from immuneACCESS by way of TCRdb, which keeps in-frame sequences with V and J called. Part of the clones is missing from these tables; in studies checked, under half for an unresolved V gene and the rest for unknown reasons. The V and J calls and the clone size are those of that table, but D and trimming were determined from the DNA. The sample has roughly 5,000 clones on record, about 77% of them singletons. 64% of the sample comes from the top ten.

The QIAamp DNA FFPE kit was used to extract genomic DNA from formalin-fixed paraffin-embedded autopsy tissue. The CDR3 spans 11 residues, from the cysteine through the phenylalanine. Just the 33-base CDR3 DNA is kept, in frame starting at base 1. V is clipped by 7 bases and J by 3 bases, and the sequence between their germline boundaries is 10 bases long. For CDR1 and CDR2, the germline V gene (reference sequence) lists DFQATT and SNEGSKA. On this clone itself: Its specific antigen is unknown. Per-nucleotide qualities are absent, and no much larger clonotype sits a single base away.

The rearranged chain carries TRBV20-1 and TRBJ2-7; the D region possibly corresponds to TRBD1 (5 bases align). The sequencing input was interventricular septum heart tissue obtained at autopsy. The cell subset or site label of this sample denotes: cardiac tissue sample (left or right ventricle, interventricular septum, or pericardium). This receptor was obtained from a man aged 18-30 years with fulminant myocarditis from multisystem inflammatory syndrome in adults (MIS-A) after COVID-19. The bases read TGCAGTGTAGGGGCGAACTACGAGCAGTACTTC. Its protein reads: CSVGANYEQYF.